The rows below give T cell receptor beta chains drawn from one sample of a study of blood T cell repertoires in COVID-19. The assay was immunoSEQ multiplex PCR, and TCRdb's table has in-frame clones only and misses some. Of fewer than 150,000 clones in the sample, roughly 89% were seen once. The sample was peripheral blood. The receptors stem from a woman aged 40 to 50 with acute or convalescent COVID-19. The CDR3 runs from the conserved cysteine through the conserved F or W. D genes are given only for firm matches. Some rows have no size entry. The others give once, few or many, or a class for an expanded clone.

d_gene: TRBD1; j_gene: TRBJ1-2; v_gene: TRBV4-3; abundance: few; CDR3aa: CASSQVDRGINGYTF; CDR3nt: TGCGCCAGCAGCCAAGTGGACAGGGGGATAAATGGCTACACCTTC
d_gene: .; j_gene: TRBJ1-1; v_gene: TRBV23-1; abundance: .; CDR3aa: CASSQEVVTEAFF; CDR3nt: TGCGCCAGCAGTCAAGAGGTTGTGACTGAAGCTTTCTTT
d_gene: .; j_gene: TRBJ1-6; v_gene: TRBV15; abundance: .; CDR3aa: CATSRGQLDNSPLHF; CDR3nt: TGTGCCACCAGCAGAGGACAGCTGGATAATTCACCCCTCCACTTT
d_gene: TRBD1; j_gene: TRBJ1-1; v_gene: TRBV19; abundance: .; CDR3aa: CASSIYRGMNTEAFF; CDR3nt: TGTGCCAGTAGTATTTACAGGGGGATGAACACTGAAGCTTTCTTT
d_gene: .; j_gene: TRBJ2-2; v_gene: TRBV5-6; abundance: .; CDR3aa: CASRSRWGGRYTGELFF; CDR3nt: TGTGCCAGCAGATCCCGGTGGGGGGGGCGATACACCGGGGAGCTGTTTTTT
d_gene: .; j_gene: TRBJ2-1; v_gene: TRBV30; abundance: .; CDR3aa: CAWRVRVASDYNEQFF; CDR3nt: TGTGCCTGGAGAGTGAGGGTGGCATCCGACTACAATGAGCAGTTCTTC
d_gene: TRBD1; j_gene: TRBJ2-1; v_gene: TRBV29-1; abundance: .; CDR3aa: CSVEDRDRTYNEQFF; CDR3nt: TGCAGCGTTGAAGATAGGGACAGAACCTACAATGAGCAGTTCTTC
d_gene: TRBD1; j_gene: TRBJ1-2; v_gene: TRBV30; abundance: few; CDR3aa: CAWWDSSYGYTF; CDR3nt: TGTGCCTGGTGGGACAGCAGCTATGGCTACACCTTC
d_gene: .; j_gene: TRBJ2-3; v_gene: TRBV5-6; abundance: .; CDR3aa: CASSPPSTDTQYF; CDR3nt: TGTGCCAGCAGCCCCCCTAGCACAGATACGCAGTATTTT
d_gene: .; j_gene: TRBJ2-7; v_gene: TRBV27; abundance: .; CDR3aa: CASSAGTSYEQYF; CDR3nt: TGTGCCAGCAGTGCCGGGACTTCCTACGAGCAGTACTTC
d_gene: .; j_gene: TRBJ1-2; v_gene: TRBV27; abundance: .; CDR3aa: CASSSRQESPYGYTF; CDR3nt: TGTGCCAGCAGTTCCCGACAGGAAAGCCCCTATGGCTACACCTTC
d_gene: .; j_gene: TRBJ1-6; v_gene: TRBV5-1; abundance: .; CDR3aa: CASSKLQGSNSPLHF; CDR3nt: TGCGCCAGCAGTAAGCTGCAGGGCAGTAATTCACCCCTCCACTTT
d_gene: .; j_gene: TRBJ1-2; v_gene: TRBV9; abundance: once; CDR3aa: CASSVAGAGGYTF; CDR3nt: TGTGCCAGCAGCGTAGCTGGGGCTGGTGGCTACACCTTC
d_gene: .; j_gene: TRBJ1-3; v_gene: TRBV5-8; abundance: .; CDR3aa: CASSLEWTASSGNTIYF; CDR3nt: TGTGCCAGCAGCCTCGAGTGGACTGCTAGCTCTGGAAACACCATATATTTT
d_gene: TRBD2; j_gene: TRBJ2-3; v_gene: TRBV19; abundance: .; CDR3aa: CASSTTSGATDTQYF; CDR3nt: TGTGCCAGTAGTACGACTAGCGGTGCCACAGATACGCAGTATTTT
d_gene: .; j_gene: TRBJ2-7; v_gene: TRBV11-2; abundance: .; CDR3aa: CASSFGREQYF; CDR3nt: TGTGCCAGCAGCTTCGGTCGCGAGCAGTACTTC
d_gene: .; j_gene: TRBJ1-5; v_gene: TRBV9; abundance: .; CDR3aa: CASSPHGTFNQPQHF; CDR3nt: TGTGCCAGCAGCCCACACGGGACTTTCAATCAGCCCCAGCATTTT
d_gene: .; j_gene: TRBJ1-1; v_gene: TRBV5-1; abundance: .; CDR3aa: CASSLAGFLTRNTEAFF; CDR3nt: TGCGCCAGCAGCTTGGCCGGGTTTTTAACCCGGAACACTGAAGCTTTCTTT
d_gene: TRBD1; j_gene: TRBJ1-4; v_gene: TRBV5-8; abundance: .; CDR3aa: CASSLYGQGGGNEKLFF; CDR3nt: TGTGCCAGCAGCTTGTACGGACAGGGAGGGGGAAATGAAAAACTGTTTTTT
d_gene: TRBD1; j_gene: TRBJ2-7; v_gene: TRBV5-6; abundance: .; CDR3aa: CASSLGQGAYEQYF; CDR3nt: TGTGCCAGCAGCTTGGGGCAGGGGGCTTACGAGCAGTACTTC
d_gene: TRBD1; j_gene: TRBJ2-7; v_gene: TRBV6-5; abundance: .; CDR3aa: CASTKDRGPYEQYF; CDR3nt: TGTGCCAGCACTAAAGACAGGGGACCCTACGAGCAGTACTTC
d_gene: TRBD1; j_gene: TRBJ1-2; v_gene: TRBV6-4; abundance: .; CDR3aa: CASSDSSGTGSGYTF; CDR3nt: TGTGCCAGCAGTGACTCGAGTGGGACAGGGAGTGGCTACACCTTC
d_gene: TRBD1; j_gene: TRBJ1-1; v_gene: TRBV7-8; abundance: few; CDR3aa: CASSEGQGEAFF; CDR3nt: TGTGCCAGCAGCGAGGGACAGGGTGAAGCTTTCTTT
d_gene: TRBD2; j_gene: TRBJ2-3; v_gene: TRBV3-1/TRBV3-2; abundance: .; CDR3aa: CASSSAAGSSDTQYF; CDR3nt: TGTGCCAGCAGCTCGGCAGCGGGATCATCGGATACGCAGTATTTT
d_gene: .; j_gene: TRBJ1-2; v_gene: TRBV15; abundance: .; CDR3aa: CATSRDQSIGYTF; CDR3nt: TGTGCCACCAGCAGAGATCAATCTATTGGCTACACCTTC
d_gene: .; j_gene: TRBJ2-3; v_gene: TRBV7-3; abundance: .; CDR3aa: CASSFLSRTDTQYF; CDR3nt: TGTGCCAGCAGCTTTTTGAGCCGCACAGATACGCAGTATTTT
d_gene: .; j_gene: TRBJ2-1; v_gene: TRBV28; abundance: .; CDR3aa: CASSLRRRGYNEQFF; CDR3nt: TGTGCCAGCAGTTTGAGACGGAGGGGTTACAATGAGCAGTTCTTC
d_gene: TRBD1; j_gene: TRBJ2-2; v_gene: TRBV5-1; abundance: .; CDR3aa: CASTMLQGAGELFF; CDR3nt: TGCGCCAGCACCATGCTTCAGGGGGCCGGGGAGCTGTTTTTT
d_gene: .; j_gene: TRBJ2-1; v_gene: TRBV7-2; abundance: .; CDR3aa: CASSPRGNNEQFF; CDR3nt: TGTGCCAGCAGCCCCAGAGGGAACAATGAGCAGTTCTTC
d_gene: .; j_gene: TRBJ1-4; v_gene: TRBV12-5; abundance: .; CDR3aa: CASGPTWDTEKLFF; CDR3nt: TGTGCTAGTGGACCGACATGGGACACCGAAAAACTGTTTTTT
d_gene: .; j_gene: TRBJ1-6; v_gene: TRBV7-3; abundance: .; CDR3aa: CASSLGLKNSPLHF; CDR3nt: TGTGCCAGCAGCTTAGGGCTTAAGAATTCACCCCTCCACTTT
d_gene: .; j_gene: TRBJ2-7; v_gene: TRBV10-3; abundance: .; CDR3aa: CAISAVAVTYEQYF; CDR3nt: TGTGCCATCAGTGCGGTAGCTGTGACCTACGAGCAGTACTTC
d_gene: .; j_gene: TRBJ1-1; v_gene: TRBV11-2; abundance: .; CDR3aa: CASSPLSGTEAFF; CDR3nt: TGTGCCAGCAGTCCACTTTCGGGTACTGAAGCTTTCTTT
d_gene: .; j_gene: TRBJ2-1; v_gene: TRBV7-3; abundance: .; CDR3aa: CASSPRNWSYNEQFF; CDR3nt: TGTGCCAGCAGCCCCAGGAATTGGTCCTACAATGAGCAGTTCTTC
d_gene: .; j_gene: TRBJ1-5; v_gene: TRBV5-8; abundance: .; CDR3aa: CASGGTNNQPQHF; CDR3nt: TGTGCCAGCGGCGGGACCAACAATCAGCCCCAGCATTTT